The T cell receptor beta chain described here comes from a study of blood T cell repertoires in COVID-19 (TCRdb year 2020). Some background on the complete study: Samples from collaborators originated in the United States, Italy and Spain and spanned both the acute and convalescent phases of COVID-19. The prospective study material was composed of cDNA or gDNA derived from T cells, B-cell-depleted T cells, or PBMCs. The dataset comprised deeply sampled blood TCRbeta repertoires from subjects exposed to, actively infected with, or recovered from COVID-19. The repertoires were released in a freely available public database intended as a resource for research on the immune response to SARS-CoV-2. The samples were drawn from the first 160 participants of the ongoing ImmuneRACE study and from 1,200 or so subjects provided by 6 global collaborators. A de-identified subject ID, COVID-19 status, age in years and sex were almost always included in the sample metadata. Where HLA class I and class II types were available, the types were taken from metadata supplied by the sample provider, not from assay-based typing. Results and caveats for the whole study, not just this receptor: The amount of clinical and demographic metadata varied by source and participant and was provided uncurated.

The immunoSEQ Assay, a bias-controlled multiplex PCR, was used to amplify TCRbeta CDR3 regions from genomic DNA. The authors' analysis ran thus. Within the assay, amplification of reference gene primers was used to estimate how many nucleated cells each sample contained. To quantify the absolute abundance of each unique TCRbeta CDR3 rearrangement, sequence reads were collapsed and filtered. For each sample, productive Simpson clonality was calculated as the square root of Simpson's diversity index over productive rearrangements. TCRdb retrieved this table from immuneACCESS and kept in-frame rearrangements only. Not all clones are present; in checked studies, unresolved V genes account for under half, and no reason is known for the remainder. V and J calls and clone size are as listed in that table; D and trimming were resolved from the DNA. The sample records roughly 30,000 clones, about 89% of which are singletons. The biggest ten clones account for roughly 3.5% of the sample.

This clone was picked up one time. What this receptor recognizes is not known. One base away there is no much larger clone; base qualities are not given. Each collaborating institution followed its own protocols to collect whole blood in K2EDTA tubes. For TCRbeta analysis, collaborator samples were shipped as frozen whole blood, as isolated PBMCs, or as DNA extracted from either sample type. V loses 7 bases, J loses 1 base, and the germline ends lie 10 bases apart. The CDR3 goes from the cysteine to the phenylalanine over 13 residues. Only the CDR3 portion is preserved as DNA: 39 bases, with reading frame beginning at the first base. CDR1 LNHDA and CDR2 SQIVND are derived from the germline V gene (reference sequence).

The TCR originated in a man aged 55 to 70 with acute or convalescent COVID-19. The V and J segments used are TRBV19 and TRBJ1-1; the D region possibly corresponds to TRBD1 (5 bases align). The material sequenced was peripheral blood. Read as DNA, the sequence is TGTGCCAGTATTCCCACAGGGAACACTGAAGCTTTCTTT. This codes for CASIPTGNTEAFF. Outside the CDR3, residues come from the reference TRBV19 and TRBJ1-1 proteins, so the full variable domain is: DGGITQSPKYLFRKEGQNVTLSCEQNLNHDAMYWYRQDPGQGLRLIYYSQIVNDFQKGDIAEGYSVSREKKESFPLTVTSAQKNPTAFYLCASIPTGNTEAFFGQGTRLTVV.